The entry that follows covers one T cell receptor (beta chain) sequence. Its antigen remains unknown. Sample time point: 2014-2015 season, pre-vaccination. Cells are cTfh (non-naive CD4+CXCR5+PD-1+), split by ICOS and CD38 into double-positive or double-negative. The assay was immunoSEQ multiplex PCR, and TCRdb's table has in-frame clones only and misses some. The sample holds about 8,300 clones; approximately 85% are singletons and the top ten take about 1%. The sample originates from a study of follicular helper T cells after annual influenza vaccination. For the study at large: Sampling occurred days 0, 7 and 28 after each influenza vaccination. Broader study findings: Plasmablast frequency change correlated with clonality change in ICOS+CD38+ cTfh.

V was clipped by 8 bases and J by 0 bases, with 8 bases between them. The CDR3 has 13 residues. Germline CDR1 SGHTA, CDR2 FQGNSA. The genes are TRBV7-2 and TRBJ1-5; D not resolved. This clonotype was sampled from an adult who received the influenza vaccine. This material consisted of CXCR5+ CD38- circulating T follicular helper cells from blood, taken on the day of influenza vaccination. The subset was: circulating Tfh, non-naive CD4+CXCR5+PD-1+ (ICOS+CD38+ or ICOS-CD38-). The CDR3 DNA reads TGTGCCAGCTCCCCCGGTAGCAATCAGCCCCAGCATTTT. Translation gives CASSPGSNQPQHF.